Each of the 12 T cell receptor beta chains below was sequenced from the same sample in a study of CD8 T cells in ankylosing spondylitis. Study-wide results and limits: A motif of fewer than ten highly homologous TCR beta variants was seen as apparently characteristic of ankylosing spondylitis blood.

One entry per CDR3 protein, called by TCRdb with MiXCR from the 5' RACE reads. Of 500,000 to 650,000 distinct CDR3 sequences listed, about 5% were seen once; the top ten hold around 3.6%. Their antigens are not known. Sequencing was carried out using blood, either unsorted or a sorted T cell fraction (not recorded which). The source is a male donor with ankylosing spondylitis.

This clonotype has ten or more counts. The V gene is TRBV5-1, the J gene TRBJ1-4; TRBD1 matches 9 bases. Germline CDR1 and CDR2: SGHRS and YFSETQ. The CDR3 length is 14 residues. The ends lost 4 bases at V and 7 bases at J; junction bases unmatched: 5. CDR3 DNA sequence: TGCGCCAGCAGCACGGACAGGGGAGGTGAAAAACTGTTTTTT. Protein sequence: CASSTDRGGEKLFF.

V usage is TRBV6-1 and J usage is TRBJ1-2; D ambiguous. Trimming took off 10 bases at V and 8 bases at J, with 20 bases between the two ends. The CDR3 is made up of 13 amino acids. Germline V gene data show CDR1 as MNHNS and CDR2 as SASEGT. In DNA form, the CDR3 reads TGTGCCACCAGGAATGACCTGCCTCGGGGCTACACCTTC. This sequence encodes CATRNDLPRGYTF.

This clonotype was counted ten times or more. The chain employs TRBV20-1 and TRBJ2-3; D call uncertain. Germline loops: CDR1 DFQATT, CDR2 SNEGSKA (reference sequence). The CDR3 runs 12 residues. V was shortened by 0 bases and J by 7 bases, with 8 bases between the two germline ends. The CDR3 DNA reads TGCAGTGCTAGAGATGGCCGTCATACGCAGTATTTT. Its protein is CSARDGRHTQYF.

The chain recombines TRBV6-5 with TRBJ2-3; 7 positions match TRBD2. The CDR3 covers 15 residues. Germline CDR1 MNHEY, CDR2 SVGAGI. V shed 2 bases, J shed 5 bases, and the junction held 7 bases outside the gene matches. CDR3 loop: CASSYRDYRRDTQYF. In DNA, the CDR3 is TGTGCCAGCAGTTACCGGGACTACCGGAGAGATACGCAGTATTTT.

This chain uses TRBV11-2 with TRBJ2-4; 7 nucleotides line up with TRBD1. This CDR3 has 15 residues. J gave up 8 bases and V 5 bases, and 12 bases lay outside the gene matches. CDR1 and CDR2 (germline): SGHAT, FQNNGV. CDR3 protein: CASSARPPQGHIQYF. The DNA for the CDR3 is TGTGCCAGCAGCGCCCGGCCCCCACAGGGGCACATTCAGTACTTC.

This clonotype has at least ten counts. The chain carries TRBV29-1 and TRBJ2-3; D gene unclear. Germline CDR1 SQVTM, CDR2 ANQGSEA. The CDR3 sequence is 12 residues long. Trimming pared 2 bases from V and 3 bases from J, leaving 6 bases between. The CDR3 spells CSVESGTDTQYF. The CDR3 DNA is TGCAGCGTTGAAAGTGGGACAGATACGCAGTATTTT.

This clonotype was seen ten or more times. The genes are TRBV6-1 and TRBJ1-6, with a weak D call TRBD1 (5 bases). V lost 6 bases and J 7 bases, leaving 16 bases between the germline ends. CDR1 is MNHNS, CDR2 SASEGT, per germline. This CDR3 has 15 residues. The CDR3 reads CASRKMGRENSPLHF. The CDR3 DNA reads TGTGCCAGCAGAAAAATGGGACGGGAGAATTCACCCCTCCACTTT.

In its sample, this clonotype was seen many times. This chain links TRBV10-1 with TRBJ2-3; 10 nucleotides align to TRBD2. Germline CDR1 and CDR2: WNHNN and SYGVQD (reference sequence). The CDR3 has 15 residues. The trim removed 2 bases at V and 6 bases at J, leaving 5 bases unmatched. In DNA form, the CDR3 reads TGCGCCAGCAGTGAGGAAGCGGGAGGGCCGGATACGCAGTATTTT. It encodes CASSEEAGGPDTQYF.

This clonotype was observed many times. This chain links TRBV12-3 or TRBV12-4 with TRBJ2-5; 8 nucleotides line up with TRBD2. There are 15 residues in the CDR3. J gave up 4 bases and V 2 bases, and 6 bases lay outside the gene matches. For the CDR3, the DNA is TGTGCCAGCAGTTTAACGGGGGGGGAAGGAGAGACCCAGTACTTC. Protein: CASSLTGGEGETQYF.

This clonotype was counted many times. This chain connects TRBV7-2 to TRBJ1-2; a weak D match, TRBD1 (5 bases). There are 15 residues in the CDR3. Germline V gene sequence: CDR1 SGHTA, CDR2 FQGNSA. The V end lost 2 bases, the J end lost 2 bases, and 12 bases lay between the germline ends. The CDR3 is CASSLLRQSNYGYTF. The CDR3 bases are TGTGCCAGCAGCTTACTCCGACAGTCCAACTATGGCTACACCTTC.

The sample holds many counts of this clonotype. The gene calls are TRBV7-2 and TRBJ2-7; 8 nucleotides match TRBD1. The CDR3 covers 15 residues. Germline V gives CDR1 SGHTA, CDR2 FQGNSA. The V and J ends lost 2 bases and 3 bases, in that order; junction bases with no gene match: 6. The CDR3 sequence: CASSLTSGQGYEQYF. In nucleotides, the CDR3 is TGTGCCAGCAGCTTAACGTCCGGACAGGGCTACGAGCAGTACTTC.

There are many counts of this clonotype. The chain uses TRBV6-1 and TRBJ2-7, with D possibly matching TRBD2 (6 bases). The germline V and J ends were trimmed by 5 bases and 1 base, with 24 bases remaining between them. The V gene's germline CDR1 is MNHNS and CDR2 SASEGT. There are 18 residues in the CDR3. CDR3: CASSPPGLKRGASYEQYF. In nucleotides, the CDR3 is TGTGCCAGCAGTCCACCGGGACTCAAAAGGGGAGCGTCCTACGAGCAGTACTTC.